The entry below gives a single T cell receptor (beta chain) sequence along with its context. The sample is drawn from a study of T cell changes during pregnancy in multiple sclerosis. The CDR3 loop spans 13 amino acids. Trimming cost V 5 bases and J 3 bases, with 11 bases left between them. CDR1 is SGHAT and CDR2 is FQNNGV in the germline V gene. Sequencing used immunoSEQ multiplex PCR; TCRdb keeps in-frame clones, though not all of them. The sample comprises roughly 61,000 clones, approximately 94% of which are singletons, and under 3% rests with the top ten. The sample in question was CD8+ T cells from peripheral blood mononuclear cells, obtained after pregnancy. The receptor was derived from a female donor with multiple sclerosis, enrolled in a pregnancy study. The chain links TRBV11-2 to TRBJ2-7, with D possibly matching TRBD2 (7 bases). The CDR3 sequence is CASSVGGGYEQYF. DNA of the CDR3: TGTGCCAGCAGCGTAGGGGGGGGCTACGAGCAGTACTTC.